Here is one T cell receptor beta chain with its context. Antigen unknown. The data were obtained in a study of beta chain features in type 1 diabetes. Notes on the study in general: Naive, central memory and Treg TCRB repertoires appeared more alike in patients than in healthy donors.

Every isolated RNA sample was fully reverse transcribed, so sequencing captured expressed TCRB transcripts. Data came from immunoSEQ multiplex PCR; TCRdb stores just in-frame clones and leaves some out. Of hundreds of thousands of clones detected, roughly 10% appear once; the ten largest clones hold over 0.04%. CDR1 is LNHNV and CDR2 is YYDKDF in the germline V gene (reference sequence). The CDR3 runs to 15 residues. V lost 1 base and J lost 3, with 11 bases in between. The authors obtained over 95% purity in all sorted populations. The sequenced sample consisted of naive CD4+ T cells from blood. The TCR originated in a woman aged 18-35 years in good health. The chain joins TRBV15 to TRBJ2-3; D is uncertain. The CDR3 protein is CATSRGGRATDTQYF. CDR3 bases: TGTGCCACCAGCAGAGGAGGACGAGCTACAGATACGCAGTATTTT. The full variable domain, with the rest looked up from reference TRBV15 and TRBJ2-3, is DAMVIQNPRYQVTQFGKPVTLSCSQTLNHNVMYWYQQKSSQAPKLLFHYYDKDFNNEADTPDNFQSRRPNTSFCFLDIRSPGLGDTAMYLCATSRGGRATDTQYFGPGTRLTVL.